The entry below describes one T cell receptor beta chain. Germline V gene data show CDR1 as DFQATT and CDR2 as SNEGSKA (reference sequence). Losses at the gene ends were 3 bases for V and 5 bases for J; bases not matched to a gene: 6. The CDR3 covers 16 residues. The data were produced by immunoSEQ multiplex PCR, yet TCRdb's version contains in-frame clones alone and is incomplete. This repertoire shows about 170,000 clones, approximately 82% found once; its top ten account for about 4.4%. The sample belongs to a study of blood T cell repertoires in COVID-19. This chain connects TRBV20-1 to TRBJ2-1; 14 positions match TRBD2. The receptor was derived from a woman in her fifties or sixties who had recovered from COVID-19. What was sequenced was PBMCs or T cells enriched from blood (not recorded which). DNA for the CDR3: TGCAGTGCTAGTCGGACTAGCGGGAGGAACAACAATGAGCAGTTCTTC. This sequence encodes CSASRTSGRNNNEQFF.